The 3 T cell receptor beta chains listed next were all sequenced from one sample in a study of blood T cell repertoires in COVID-19. Clones were read by immunoSEQ multiplex PCR, and TCRdb kept only the in-frame ones, dropping some. The data hold 100,000 to 150,000 clones, with 65% to 90% observed a single time. The sample consisted of peripheral blood. The receptors stem from a woman older than 75 with acute or convalescent COVID-19.

The gene calls are TRBV9 and TRBJ1-2; D not resolved. CDR1 and CDR2 (germline): SGDLS, YYNGEE. V gave up 4 bases and J gave up 4 bases, with 23 bases separating them. This CDR3 region has 17 residues. The CDR3: CASSPNDAPIPSYGYTF. Here the CDR3 DNA reads TGTGCCAGCAGCCCGAACGATGCGCCAATCCCATCCTATGGCTACACCTTC.

In this sample, this clone turned up a few times. The chain joins TRBV3-1 (or the pseudogene TRBV3-2) to TRBJ1-5, with D possibly matching TRBD1 (5 bases). Deletions cut 0 bases from V and 7 bases from J, with 13 bases between. This CDR3 is 15 amino acids long. Looked up from germline, CDR1 is LGHDT and CDR2 is YNNKEL (reference sequence). The CDR3 loop reads CASSQDLTARQPQHF. CDR3 nucleotides: TGTGCCAGCAGCCAAGATTTGACAGCGCGCCAGCCCCAGCATTTT.

The chain employs TRBV6-1 and TRBJ1-4, with a possible D match to TRBD1 (5 bases). CDR1 and CDR2 from the germline V gene are MNHNS and SASEGT. The CDR3 spans 16 residues. With 4 bases removed from V and 0 bases from J, the gap between germline ends came to 12 bases. The CDR3 sequence: CASSVQGHSTNEKLFF. CDR3 nucleotides: TGTGCCAGCAGTGTCCAGGGCCACTCAACTAATGAAAAACTGTTTTTT.